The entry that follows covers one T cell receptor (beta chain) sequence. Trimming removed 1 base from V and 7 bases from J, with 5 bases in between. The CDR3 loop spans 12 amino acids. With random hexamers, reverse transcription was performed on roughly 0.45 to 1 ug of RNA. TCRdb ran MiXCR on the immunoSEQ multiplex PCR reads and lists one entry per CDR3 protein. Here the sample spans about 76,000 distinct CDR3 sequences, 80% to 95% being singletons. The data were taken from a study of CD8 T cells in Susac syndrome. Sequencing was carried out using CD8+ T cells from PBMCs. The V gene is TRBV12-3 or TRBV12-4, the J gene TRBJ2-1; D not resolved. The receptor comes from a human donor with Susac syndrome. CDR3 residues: CASSLVGNEQFF. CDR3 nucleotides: TGTGCCAGCAGTTTAGTGGGTAATGAGCAGTTCTTC.